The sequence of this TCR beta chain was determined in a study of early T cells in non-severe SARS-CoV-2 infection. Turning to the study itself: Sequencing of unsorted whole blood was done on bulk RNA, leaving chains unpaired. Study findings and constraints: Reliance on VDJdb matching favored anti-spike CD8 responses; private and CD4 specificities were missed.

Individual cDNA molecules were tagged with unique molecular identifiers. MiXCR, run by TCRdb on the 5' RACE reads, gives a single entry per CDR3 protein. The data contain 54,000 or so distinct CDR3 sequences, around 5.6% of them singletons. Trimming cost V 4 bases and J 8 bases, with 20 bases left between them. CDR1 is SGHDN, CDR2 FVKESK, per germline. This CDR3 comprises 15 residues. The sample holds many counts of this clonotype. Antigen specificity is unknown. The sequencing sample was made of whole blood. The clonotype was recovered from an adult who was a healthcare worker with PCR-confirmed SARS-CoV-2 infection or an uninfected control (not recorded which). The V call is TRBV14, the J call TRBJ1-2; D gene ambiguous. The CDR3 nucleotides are TGTGCCAGCAGCCGCCGTGGGGAGACCGGGCGGGGCTACACCTTC. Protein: CASSRRGETGRGYTF.